Given below is one T cell receptor (beta chain) in context. Its antigen is not identified. With a J-beta primer mix and a sample-barcoded 5' primer, a second PCR ran roughly 7 to 11 cycles. MiXCR, applied by TCRdb to the 5' RACE reads, yields one record per CDR3 protein. Here the sample spans roughly 800,000 distinct CDR3 sequences, nearly 60% being singletons. The data were taken from a study of blood T cells in healthy people across ages. General study findings and limits: The CMV status of each donor remained undetermined, and this could have confounded shifts in expanded clonotypes. While age rose, TCR beta diversity per million T cells dropped in a roughly linear way.

Researchers isolated at least 6.5 million PBMCs per sample. V was trimmed by 0 bases and J by 6 bases, leaving 10 bases between them. Germline CDR1 reads SGDLS; CDR2 reads YYNGEE. The CDR3 runs 14 residues. The chain employs TRBV9 and TRBJ1-5, with D unclear. The TCR comes from a man aged 30 to 39 in good health. Sequencing used blood. Here the CDR3 reads CASSVDQEGQPQHF. In DNA, the CDR3 is TGTGCCAGCAGCGTAGATCAAGAAGGTCAGCCCCAGCATTTT.